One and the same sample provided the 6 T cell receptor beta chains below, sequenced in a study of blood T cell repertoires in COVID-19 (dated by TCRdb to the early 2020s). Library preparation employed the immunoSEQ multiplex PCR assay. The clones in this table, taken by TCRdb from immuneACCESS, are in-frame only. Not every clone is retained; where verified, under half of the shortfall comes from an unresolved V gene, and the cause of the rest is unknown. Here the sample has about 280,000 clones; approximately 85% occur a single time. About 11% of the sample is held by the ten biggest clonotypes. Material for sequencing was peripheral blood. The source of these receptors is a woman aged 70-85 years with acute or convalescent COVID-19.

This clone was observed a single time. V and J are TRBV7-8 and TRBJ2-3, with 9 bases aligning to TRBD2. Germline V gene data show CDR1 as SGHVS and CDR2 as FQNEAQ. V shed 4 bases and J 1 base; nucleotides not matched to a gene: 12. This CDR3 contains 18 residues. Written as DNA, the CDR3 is TGTGCCAGCAGCTATACTAGCGGGTTCCTCTTCCGCACAGATACGCAGTATTTT. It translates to CASSYTSGFLFRTDTQYF.

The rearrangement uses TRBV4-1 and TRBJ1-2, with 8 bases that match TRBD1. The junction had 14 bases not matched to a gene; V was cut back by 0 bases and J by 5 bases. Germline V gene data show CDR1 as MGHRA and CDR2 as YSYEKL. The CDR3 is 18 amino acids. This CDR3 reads CASSQDTGQGWRAYGYTF. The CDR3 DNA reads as TGCGCCAGCAGCCAAGATACAGGACAGGGATGGAGGGCTTATGGCTACACCTTC.

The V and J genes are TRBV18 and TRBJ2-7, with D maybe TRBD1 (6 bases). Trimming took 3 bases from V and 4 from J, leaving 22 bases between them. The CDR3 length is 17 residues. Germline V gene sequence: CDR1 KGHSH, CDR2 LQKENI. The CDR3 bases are TGTGCCAGCTCACCGAACAGGATAGTGGCAGGGACATACGAGCAGTACTTC. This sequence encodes CASSPNRIVAGTYEQYF. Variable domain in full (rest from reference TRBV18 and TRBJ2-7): NAGVMQNPRHLVRRRGQEARLRCSPMKGHSHVYWYRQLPEEGLKFMVYLQKENIIDESGMPKERFSAEFPKEGPSILRIQQVVRGDSAAYFCASSPNRIVAGTYEQYFGPGTRLTVT.

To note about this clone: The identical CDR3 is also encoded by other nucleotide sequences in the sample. The CDR3 sequence is CASSLGQIMNTEAFF. The CDR3, as DNA: TGTGCCAGCAGCTTGGGCCAGATCATGAACACTGAAGCTTTCTTT. J is TRBJ1-1 and V is TRBV5-6; no definite D call. Germline V gene lookup returns CDR1 SGHDT and CDR2 YYEEEE. Trimming pared 0 bases from V and 0 bases from J, leaving 9 bases between. The CDR3 is 15 amino acids.

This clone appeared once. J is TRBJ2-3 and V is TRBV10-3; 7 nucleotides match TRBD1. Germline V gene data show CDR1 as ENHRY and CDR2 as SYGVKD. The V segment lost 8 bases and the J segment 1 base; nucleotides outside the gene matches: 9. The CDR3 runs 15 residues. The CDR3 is CAISRTDRGTDTQYF. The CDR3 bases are TGTGCCATCTCCCGGACAGACAGGGGCACAGATACGCAGTATTTT.

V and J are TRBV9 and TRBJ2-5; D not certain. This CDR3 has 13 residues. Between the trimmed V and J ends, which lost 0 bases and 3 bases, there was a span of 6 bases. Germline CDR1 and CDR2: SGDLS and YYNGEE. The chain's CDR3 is CASSVGPEETQYF. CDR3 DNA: TGTGCCAGCAGCGTAGGTCCGGAAGAGACCCAGTACTTC.